These 9 T cell receptor beta chains came from one sample sequenced in a study of human T cells and chemical hapten exposure. Noted time point: pre-sensitization, week 0. Treatment meaning: therapeutic diphenylcyclopropenone sensitization with weekly scalp DPC. TCRdb reprocessed the RACE reads with MiXCR, giving one entry per CDR3 protein. The sample lists some 98,000 distinct CDR3 sequences; 10% to 14% were seen once. The specimen was whole blood, collected in connection with sensitization to the hapten diphenylcyclopropenone (DPC). Every receptor here comes from an older woman with alopecia areata. Some clones in this sample may be carry-over from other donors' samples.

This clonotype appeared many times. The chain recombines TRBV6-1 with TRBJ2-3; no reliable D call. Trimming removed 1 base at V and 2 bases at J, with 13 bases between. Germline CDR1 reads MNHNS; CDR2 reads SASEGT. The CDR3 spans 16 residues. Here the CDR3 reads CASSEVRRRPTDTQYF. In DNA form, the CDR3 reads TGTGCCAGCAGTGAAGTCCGCAGGCGACCCACAGATACGCAGTATTTT.

This clonotype was detected ten times or more. V gene TRBV20-1 combines with J gene TRBJ1-1, with 8 positions matching TRBD1. The germline V gene encodes CDR1 DFQATT and CDR2 SNEGSKA (reference sequence). Losses at the gene ends were 6 bases for V and 0 bases for J; bases not matched to a gene: 3. There are 13 residues in the CDR3. CDR3 sequence (DNA): TGCAGTGCCCAGGACAGGGTGAACACTGAAGCTTTCTTT. Its translation: CSAQDRVNTEAFF.

There are a few counts of this clonotype. The chain links TRBV4-2 to TRBJ1-5; 7 bases agree with TRBD1. Germline CDR1 LGHNA, CDR2 YNFKEQ. The CDR3 has 15 residues. Unmatched junction bases numbered 3, after V lost 1 base and J lost 3 bases. The CDR3 nucleotides read TGTGCCAGCAGCCAAGTAGGACAGGACAATCAGCCCCAGCATTTT. Its protein product is CASSQVGQDNQPQHF.

This clonotype was picked up many times. The V and J genes are TRBV7-9 and TRBJ2-7; no clear D. The CDR3 contains 15 residues. CDR1 is SEHNR, CDR2 FQNEAQ, per germline (reference sequence). V shed 3 bases and J shed 3 bases, with 15 bases lying between them. CDR3 coding DNA: TGTGCCAGCAGCTTGGGGTATCCACCTTACTACGAGCAGTACTTC. Protein: CASSLGYPPYYEQYF.

To note about this clonotype: A much larger clonotype is one base distant, so this may be a read error. The chain combines TRBV12-3 or TRBV12-4 with TRBJ2-7; 8 nucleotides agree with TRBD2. The CDR3 totals 14 residues. Germline trimming cut 1 base from V and 6 bases from J; bases unmatched to any gene: 5. The CDR3 DNA sequence: TGTGCCAGCAGTTTAGAACTAGCGGACTGCGAGCAGTACTTC. The encoded protein is CASSLELADCEQYF.

This rearrangement joins TRBV4-1 to TRBJ2-1; 8 positions match TRBD2. V was pared by 0 bases and J by 0 bases, with 4 bases of the junction left unmatched. This CDR3 is built from 17 residues. Germline V CDR1 and CDR2: MGHRA, YSYEKL. The chain's CDR3 is CASSQDERGPSYNEQFF. CDR3 coding DNA: TGCGCCAGCAGCCAAGATGAGCGGGGGCCCTCCTACAATGAGCAGTTCTTC.

This clonotype was counted between two and nine times. The rearrangement links TRBV7-2 to TRBJ2-1; TRBD1 or TRBD2 may be the D gene (5 bases each). The CDR3 extends over 16 amino acids. Germline-derived CDR1 and CDR2 are SGHTA and FQGNSA. Trimming shortened V by 6 bases and J by 0 bases, and 15 bases separated the two germline ends. CDR3 bases: TGTGCCAGCAGTCCCGACCGGGGCCTCTCCTACAATGAGCAGTTCTTC. Encoded protein: CASSPDRGLSYNEQFF.

This clonotype showed up just a few times. CDR3 amino acids: CASSLARPNNEQFF. The CDR3 bases are TGCGCCAGCAGCTTGGCGCGACCGAACAATGAGCAGTTCTTC. The chain carries TRBV5-1 and TRBJ2-1; D not resolved. Trimming removed 0 bases at V and 5 bases at J, with 9 bases between. This CDR3 region has 14 residues. Germline CDR1 and CDR2: SGHRS and YFSETQ.

This clonotype was counted a few times. The genes are TRBV6-5 and TRBJ2-7; D is possibly TRBD1 (6 bases). The V gene lost 6 bases and the J gene lost 3 bases, with 6 bases spanning the gap. There are 11 residues in the CDR3. Germline assignment: CDR1 MNHEY and CDR2 SVGAGI. DNA for the CDR3: TGTGCCAGCAGACAGGGCTACGAGCAGTACTTC. The encoded protein is CASRQGYEQYF.